A selection of T cell receptor beta chains follows, all from one sample in a study of sequential checkpoint blockade in melanoma. TCRdb's table, derived via immunoSEQ multiplex PCR, lists solely in-frame clones and lacks some. Here the sample spans a few thousand clones, 15% to 20% being singletons. Sequencing was performed on tumor tissue (inferred from file names), taken from a patient given nivolumab and ipilimumab in sequence. The source of these receptors is a human donor with melanoma. Both conserved end residues are part of each CDR3. Fields, in order: V gene, clone size, J gene, D gene, CDR3 DNA, CDR3 protein. A D gene is named only where the DNA matches it firmly. The size of a clone is reported for some rows only, either as once, few or many, or as a class for expanded clones.

TRBV30	few	TRBJ1-1	NA	TGTGCCTGGAGTTTCAACACTGAAGCTTTCTTT	CAWSFNTEAFF
TRBV9	medium-sized	TRBJ1-2	TRBD1	TGTGCCAGCAGCGTAGCTATATATCCGGGACAGTTGCTCTTC	CASSVAIYPGQLLF
TRBV15	NA	TRBJ2-7	NA	TGTGCCACCAGCAGAGATCCGACCCGCTTTAATTACGAGCAGTACTTC	CATSRDPTRFNYEQYF
TRBV11-3	NA	TRBJ1-1	NA	TGTGCCAGCAGCCCGGACTCAGGGGAAGGCACTGAAGCTTTCTTT	CASSPDSGEGTEAFF
TRBV5-1	few	TRBJ1-1	NA	TGCGCCAGCAGCTCGGCTGGGTACGGCACTGAAGCTTTCTTT	CASSSAGYGTEAFF
TRBV19	medium-sized	TRBJ1-3	NA	TGTGCCAGTAGTCTCGCCCTCTTCTCTGGAAACACCATATATTTT	CASSLALFSGNTIYF
TRBV25-1	NA	TRBJ1-4	NA	TGTGCCAGCAGTCCCGGGTTTCTTGCAACTAATGAAAAACTGTTTTTT	CASSPGFLATNEKLFF
TRBV6-8	few	TRBJ1-1	NA	TGTGCCAGCAGTAGGACTGGGAACACTGAAGCTTTCTTT	CASSRTGNTEAFF
TRBV11-3	many	TRBJ2-6	NA	TGTGCCAGCAGCTTAGTTGGCCTCTCTGGGGCCAACGTCCTGACTTTC	CASSLVGLSGANVLTF
TRBV11-3	few	TRBJ2-3	NA	TGTGCCAGCAGCGGAAACTGGACGCGAGATACGCAGTATTTT	CASSGNWTRDTQYF
TRBV30	few	TRBJ1-4	NA	TGTGCCTGGAGTTGGTGGGCCTCTGACGAAAAACTGTTTTTT	CAWSWWASDEKLFF
TRBV11-3	NA	TRBJ2-5	NA	TGTGCCAGCAGCTTAGTACGGCTTTCTTCCCAAGAGACCCAGTACTTC	CASSLVRLSSQETQYF
TRBV2	few	TRBJ2-7	NA	TGTGCCAGCATGGAGAGGTCCTACGAGCAGTACTTC	CASMERSYEQYF
TRBV6-8	NA	TRBJ2-7	NA	TGTGCCAGCAGTACGCTCTACTACGAGCAGTACTTC	CASSTLYYEQYF
TRBV11-3	NA	TRBJ2-7	TRBD2	TGTGCCAGCAGCTCTCCGGTGATAGCGGGGAGCTACGAGCAGTACTTC	CASSSPVIAGSYEQYF
TRBV19	NA	TRBJ1-5	NA	TGTGCCAGTAGTAAGGGACATCTGAGGGCGTATAGCAATCAGCCCCAGCATTTT	CASSKGHLRAYSNQPQHF
TRBV11-3	many	TRBJ2-3	TRBD2	TGTGCCAGCAGCCAGACTAGCGGGAGCACAGATACGCAGTATTTT	CASSQTSGSTDTQYF
TRBV7-6	few	TRBJ2-3	NA	TGTGCCAGCAGCTTAGGGAGGGGGTCCGATACGCAGTATTTT	CASSLGRGSDTQYF
TRBV11-3	many	TRBJ2-7	NA	TGTGCCAGCAGCCCTGACACCTTCCTCTCCTACGAGCAGTACTTC	CASSPDTFLSYEQYF
TRBV29-1	medium-sized	TRBJ2-5	TRBD1	TGCAGCGTTGAGGGGGACAGGGGGCAAGAGACCCAGTACTTC	CSVEGDRGQETQYF
TRBV5-1	NA	TRBJ1-2	TRBD1	TGCGCCAGCAGAGGGACAGGGGGAGATTCGGCTGGCTACACCTTC	CASRGTGGDSAGYTF
TRBV6-8	few	TRBJ2-7	NA	TGTGCCAGCCGCCTCCGGGTGGCAGCCGGGGGTGAGCAGTACTTC	CASRLRVAAGGEQYF
TRBV28	few	TRBJ2-1	NA	TGTGCCAGCAGTCAGGGCAGGGCCAACAATGAGCAGTTCTTC	CASSQGRANNEQFF
TRBV7-7	many	TRBJ2-7	TRBD2	TGTGCCAGCAGCGCAACTAGCGGGGGGCGATACGAGCAGTACTTC	CASSATSGGRYEQYF
TRBV9	few	TRBJ2-2	NA	TGTGCCAGCAGCGTCTGGCAAGGGCGGGAGCTGTTTTTT	CASSVWQGRELFF
TRBV9	medium-sized	TRBJ2-1	TRBD2	TGTGCCAGCAGCGTAGTAGGGACTAGCGGGAGAGGGAATGAGCAGTTCTTC	CASSVVGTSGRGNEQFF
TRBV28	NA	TRBJ2-5	TRBD2	TGTGCCAGCAGTTTCCCCCCACTAGCGGATCAAGAGACCCAGTACTTC	CASSFPPLADQETQYF
TRBV11-3	medium-sized	TRBJ2-7	NA	TGTGCCAGCAGCGGCACGCTTGGGGGATTCTACGAGCAGTACTTC	CASSGTLGGFYEQYF
TRBV30	NA	TRBJ2-5	NA	TGTGCCTGGAGTGACACCGAGACCCAGTACTTC	CAWSDTETQYF
TRBV6-8	few	TRBJ1-6	NA	TGTGCCAGCAGTTCTCGAACCATTAATTCACCCCTCCACTTT	CASSSRTINSPLHF
TRBV6-8	NA	TRBJ2-2	TRBD1	TGTGCCAGCAGGGCCCGGGACAGGGAATCCGGGGAGCTGTTTTTT	CASRARDRESGELFF
TRBV6-8	NA	TRBJ1-1	TRBD1	TGTGCCAGCGTAAAGGGACAGGGGGTTGAGGACACTGAAGCTTTCTTT	CASVKGQGVEDTEAFF
TRBV5-1	NA	TRBJ2-7	TRBD2	TGCGCCAGCAGCATTTACGGACAGGGTAGCGGGAGGCCCGCCTACGAGCAGTACTTC	CASSIYGQGSGRPAYEQYF
TRBV11-3	few	TRBJ2-7	TRBD2	TGTGCCAGCAGCTCCCGGTGGGGGGCTAGCGGGGGCTTCTACGAGCAGTACTTC	CASSSRWGASGGFYEQYF
TRBV19	few	TRBJ1-1	NA	TGTGCCAGTAGTAGCCCATTTTCGATGCGTGAAGCTTTCTTT	CASSSPFSMREAFF
TRBV28	few	TRBJ2-7	TRBD2	TGTGCCAGCAGTGCCTGGACTAGCGGAAAGGTAGACGAGCAGTACTTC	CASSAWTSGKVDEQYF
TRBV28	few	TRBJ2-4	NA	TGTGCCAGCAGTTCCCCCCCGCTAGCCAAAAACATTCAGTACTTC	CASSSPPLAKNIQYF
TRBV2	many	TRBJ1-5	NA	TGTGCCAGCAAACGGGTCGGTAGCAATCAGCCCCAGCATTTT	CASKRVGSNQPQHF
TRBV19	once	TRBJ1-4	TRBD1	TGTGCCAGTAGTAGTCCCGGGACAGGGGCGGCTGAAAAACTGTTTTTT	CASSSPGTGAAEKLFF
TRBV11-3	many	TRBJ2-7	TRBD2	TGTGCCAGCAGCTTGGGACTAGCGGGGGGTCCCTACGAGCAGTACTTC	CASSLGLAGGPYEQYF
TRBV6-8	NA	TRBJ2-3	TRBD2	TGTGCCATCAATGCAGCGGGAAGCTCAGATACGCAGTATTTT	CAINAAGSSDTQYF
TRBV6-8	NA	TRBJ1-2	NA	TGTGCCAGCAGTTACTCAGCCAGAAGGAACTATGGCTACACCTTC	CASSYSARRNYGYTF
TRBV11-3	many	TRBJ2-1	NA	TGTGCCAGCGCCCCTCGTAGGGAACATAACAATGAGCAGTTCTTC	CASAPRREHNNEQFF
TRBV9	few	TRBJ1-6	NA	TGTGCCAGCAGCGTAGCCAGGGGAGGATCACCCCTCCACTTT	CASSVARGGSPLHF
TRBV11-3	NA	TRBJ2-2	NA	TGTGCCAGCAGCTTAGTTCCGGGTCCCGGGGAGCTGTTTTTT	CASSLVPGPGELFF
TRBV28	few	TRBJ1-5	NA	TGTGCCAGCAGTTTGGACAGTAGCAATCAGCCCCAGCATTTT	CASSLDSSNQPQHF
TRBV4-1	few	TRBJ1-5	NA	TGCGCCAGCAGCCAAGGGTCTGCGGACGGAGGCAATCAGCCCCAGCATTTT	CASSQGSADGGNQPQHF